Detailed here is one T cell receptor beta chain. The antigen remains undetermined. The data were taken from a study of blood T cells in healthy people across ages. Regarding the study as a whole: The lack of PBMC sorting stopped any conclusive naive versus antigen-experienced comparison. In older individuals, TCR beta diversity per million T cells was lower, falling roughly linearly with age.

In germline, CDR1 is SNHLY, CDR2 FYNNEI. Between the trimmed V and J ends, which lost 4 bases and 5 bases, there was a span of 20 bases. The CDR3 extends over 16 amino acids. Then a second PCR, running roughly 7 to 11 cycles, was carried out with a sample-barcoded 5' primer and a J-beta primer mix. Each cDNA molecule was tagged by a template-switch adaptor that had 12 random nucleotides. One entry per CDR3 protein results from TCRdb running MiXCR on the 5' RACE reads. The table records 800,000 to 950,000 distinct CDR3 sequences, about 44% of them present only once. Extraction of total RNA produced a minimum of 5 micrograms from each sample.

What was sequenced was blood. The clonotype originates from a man younger than 40 in good health. V is TRBV2 and J is TRBJ1-2; D gene ambiguous. The CDR3, as DNA: TGTGCCAGCAGTGTGGTGTCGGGCAGGTCTCGATATGGCTACACCTTC. Translated: CASSVVSGRSRYGYTF.